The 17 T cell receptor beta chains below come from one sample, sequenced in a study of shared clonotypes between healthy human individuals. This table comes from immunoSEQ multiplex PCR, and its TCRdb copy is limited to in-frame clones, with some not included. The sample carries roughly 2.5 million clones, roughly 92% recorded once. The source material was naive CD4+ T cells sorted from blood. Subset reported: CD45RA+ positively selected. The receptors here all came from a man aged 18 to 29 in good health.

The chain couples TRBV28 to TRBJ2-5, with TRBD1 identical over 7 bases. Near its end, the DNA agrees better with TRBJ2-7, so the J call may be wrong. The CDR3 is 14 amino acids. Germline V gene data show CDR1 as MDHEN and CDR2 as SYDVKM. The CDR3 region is CASNPGTAEDEQYF. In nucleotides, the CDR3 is TGTGCCAGCAACCCCGGGACAGCCGAGGACGAGCAGTACTTC.

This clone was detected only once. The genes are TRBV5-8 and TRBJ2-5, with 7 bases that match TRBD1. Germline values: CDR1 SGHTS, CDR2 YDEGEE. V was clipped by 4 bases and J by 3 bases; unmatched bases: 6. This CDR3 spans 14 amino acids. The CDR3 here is CASSPWDSKETQYF. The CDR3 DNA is TGTGCCAGCAGCCCTTGGGACAGCAAAGAGACCCAGTACTTC.

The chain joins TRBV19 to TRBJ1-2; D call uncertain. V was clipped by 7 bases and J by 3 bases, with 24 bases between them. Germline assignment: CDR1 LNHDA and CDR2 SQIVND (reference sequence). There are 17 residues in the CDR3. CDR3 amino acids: CASTRNSQALSDYGYTF. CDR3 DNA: TGTGCCAGTACTCGAAACAGCCAAGCGCTCTCTGACTATGGCTACACCTTC.

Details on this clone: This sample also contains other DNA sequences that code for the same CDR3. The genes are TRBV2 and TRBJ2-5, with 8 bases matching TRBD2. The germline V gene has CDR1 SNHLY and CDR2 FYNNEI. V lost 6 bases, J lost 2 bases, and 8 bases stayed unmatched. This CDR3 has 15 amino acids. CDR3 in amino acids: CASRLTSGGQETQYF. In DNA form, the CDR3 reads TGTGCCAGCAGGCTCACTAGCGGAGGGCAAGAGACCCAGTACTTC.

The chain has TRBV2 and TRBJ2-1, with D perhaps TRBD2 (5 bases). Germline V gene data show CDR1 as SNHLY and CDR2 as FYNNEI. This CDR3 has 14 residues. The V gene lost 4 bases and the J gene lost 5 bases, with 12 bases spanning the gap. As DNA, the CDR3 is TGTGCCAGCAGTGCCAACGGGGTGAACAATGAGCAGTTCTTC. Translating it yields CASSANGVNNEQFF.

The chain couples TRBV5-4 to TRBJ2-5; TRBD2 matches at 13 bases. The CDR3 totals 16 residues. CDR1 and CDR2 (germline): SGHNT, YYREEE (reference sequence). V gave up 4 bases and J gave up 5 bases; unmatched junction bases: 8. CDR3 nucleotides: TGTGCCAGCAGCCGCACTAGCGGGAGGGCCGGGGAGACCCAGTACTTC. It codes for CASSRTSGRAGETQYF.

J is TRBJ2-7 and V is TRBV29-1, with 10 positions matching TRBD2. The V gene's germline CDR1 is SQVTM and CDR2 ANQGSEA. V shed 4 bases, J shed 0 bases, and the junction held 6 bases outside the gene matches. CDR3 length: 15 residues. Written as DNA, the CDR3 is TGCAGCGTTGTACTAGCGGGACGTCCCTCCTACGAGCAGTACTTC. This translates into CSVVLAGRPSYEQYF.

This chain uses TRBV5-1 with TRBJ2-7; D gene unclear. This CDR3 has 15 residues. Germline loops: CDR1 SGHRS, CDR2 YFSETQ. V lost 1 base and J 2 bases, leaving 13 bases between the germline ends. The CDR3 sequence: CASSLTVPNAYEQYF. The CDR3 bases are TGCGCCAGCAGCTTGACGGTACCAAATGCCTACGAGCAGTACTTC.

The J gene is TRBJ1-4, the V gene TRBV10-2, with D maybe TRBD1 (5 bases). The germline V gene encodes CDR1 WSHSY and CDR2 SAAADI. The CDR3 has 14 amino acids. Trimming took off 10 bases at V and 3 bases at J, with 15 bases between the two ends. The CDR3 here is CATNPGRPNEKLFF. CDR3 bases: TGCGCCACTAACCCGGGACGTCCTAATGAAAAACTGTTTTTT.

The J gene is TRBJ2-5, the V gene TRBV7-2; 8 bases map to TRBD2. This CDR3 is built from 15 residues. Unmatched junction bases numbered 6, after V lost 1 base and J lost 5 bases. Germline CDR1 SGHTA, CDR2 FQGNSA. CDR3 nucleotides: TGTGCCAGCAGCTTAGGAGCGGGAGAGTGGGAGACCCAGTACTTC. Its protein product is CASSLGAGEWETQYF.

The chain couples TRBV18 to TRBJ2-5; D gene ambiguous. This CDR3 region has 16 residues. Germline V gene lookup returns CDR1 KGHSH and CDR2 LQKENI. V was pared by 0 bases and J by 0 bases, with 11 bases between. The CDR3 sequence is CASSPPNRQYQETQYF. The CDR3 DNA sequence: TGTGCCAGCTCACCACCGAACCGCCAGTACCAAGAGACCCAGTACTTC.

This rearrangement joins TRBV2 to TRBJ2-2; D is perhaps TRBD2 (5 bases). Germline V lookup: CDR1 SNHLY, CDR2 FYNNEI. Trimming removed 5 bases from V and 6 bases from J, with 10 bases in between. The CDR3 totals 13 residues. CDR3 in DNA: TGTGCCAGCAGTTTACTAGTGGCCGGGGAGCTGTTTTTT. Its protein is CASSLLVAGELFF.

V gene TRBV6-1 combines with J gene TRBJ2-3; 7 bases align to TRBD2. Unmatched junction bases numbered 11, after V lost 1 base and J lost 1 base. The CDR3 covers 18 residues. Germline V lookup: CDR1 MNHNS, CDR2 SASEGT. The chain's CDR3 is CASSEGGLAGVGTDTQYF. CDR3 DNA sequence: TGTGCCAGCAGTGAAGGCGGTCTGGCGGGAGTGGGCACAGATACGCAGTATTTT.

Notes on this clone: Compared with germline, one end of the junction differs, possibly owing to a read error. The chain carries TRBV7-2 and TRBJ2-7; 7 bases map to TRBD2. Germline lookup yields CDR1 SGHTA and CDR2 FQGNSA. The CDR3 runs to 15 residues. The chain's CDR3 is CASSFTSGKSSEQYF. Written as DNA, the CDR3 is TGTGCCAGCAGTTTCACCAGCGGGAAATCCTCCGAGCAGTACTTC.

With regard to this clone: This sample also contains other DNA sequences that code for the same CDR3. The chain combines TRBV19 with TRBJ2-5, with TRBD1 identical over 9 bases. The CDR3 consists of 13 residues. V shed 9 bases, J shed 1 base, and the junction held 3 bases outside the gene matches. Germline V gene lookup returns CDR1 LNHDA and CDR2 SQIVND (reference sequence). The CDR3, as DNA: TGTGCCAGCGGGACAGGGAGCCAAGAGACCCAGTACTTC. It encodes CASGTGSQETQYF.

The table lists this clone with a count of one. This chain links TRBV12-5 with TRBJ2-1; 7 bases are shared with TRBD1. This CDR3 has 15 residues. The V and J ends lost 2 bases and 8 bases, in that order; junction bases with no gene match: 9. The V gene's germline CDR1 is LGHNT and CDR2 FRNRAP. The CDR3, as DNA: TGTGCTAGTGGTTTGTGGATAGGGGGCATAGATGAGCAGTTCTTC. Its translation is CASGLWIGGIDEQFF.

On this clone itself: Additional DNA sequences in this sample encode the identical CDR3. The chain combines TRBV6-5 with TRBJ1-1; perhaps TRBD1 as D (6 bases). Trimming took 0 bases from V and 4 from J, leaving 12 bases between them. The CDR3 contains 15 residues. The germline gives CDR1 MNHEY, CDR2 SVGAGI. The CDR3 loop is CASSYSAGVGTEAFF. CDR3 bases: TGTGCCAGCAGTTACTCGGCAGGGGTGGGCACTGAAGCTTTCTTT.